This T cell receptor beta chain is from a study of cytomegalovirus exposure and HLA in healthy donors. Whole-study context: Unique TCRs numbering some 77 million, obtained from HLA-typed donors, made up an early data release. General study points: Being productive about 87% or about 30% of the time was typical of most TCR beta V segments in an earlier analysis.

Both 60 Vbeta primers and 13 Jbeta primers went into the PCR. TCRdb's copy holds only in-frame clones and misses some; the assay was immunoSEQ multiplex PCR. The sample data list more than 95,000 clones. Worth noting for this clone: The antigen is not known.

The CDR3 runs 14 residues. Germline V gives CDR1 SGHKS, CDR2 YYEKEE (reference sequence). The ends were cut back, 4 bases at V and 8 bases at J, with 16 bases in the middle. Sequencing input: PBMCs. The V gene is TRBV5-5, the J gene TRBJ2-1; D gene ambiguous. The sequence derives from a man aged 25-40 years in good health and CMV-seronegative. The CDR3 protein is CASSRVEDHDEQFF. The DNA for the CDR3 is TGTGCCAGCAGCCGGGTTGAGGATCACGATGAGCAGTTCTTC.